This T cell receptor beta chain is from a study of identical twins. Study-wide results and limits: The abundant beta clonotypes from cord blood had fewer insertions, and memory repertoires had none of this. The models systematically underestimated how much out-of-frame TCR alpha was shared in monozygotic twins.

This clonotype was seen many times. Its antigen is still unknown. A universal primer site was added by template switching, and unique molecular identifiers were carried by the cDNA. TCRdb reprocessed the 5' RACE reads with MiXCR, giving one entry per CDR3 protein. The repertoire has 750,000 to 950,000 distinct CDR3 sequences, more than 9% of them found once; the top ten carry 1.5% to 2%. J gave up 5 bases and V 3 bases, and 3 bases lay outside the gene matches. The CDR3 is 13 amino acids. This sample also appeared in a second study, on yellow fever vaccine responses in identical twins.

This receptor was obtained from a young woman in good health. Sequencing was performed on PBMCs. The V call is TRBV12-3 or TRBV12-4, the J call TRBJ2-5, with 7 bases fitting TRBD2. CDR3 region: CASSFSGGETQYF. In DNA, the CDR3 is TGTGCCAGCAGTTTCTCGGGGGGTGAGACCCAGTACTTC.